This TCR beta chain was recorded in a study of CD8 T cells in ankylosing spondylitis. A single record per CDR3 protein comes from TCRdb applying MiXCR to the 5' RACE reads. The repertoire holds roughly 180,000 distinct CDR3 sequences, with 9.8% as singletons. CDR3 size: 16 residues. The trim removed 4 bases at V and 8 bases at J, leaving 13 bases unmatched. CDR1 and CDR2 from the germline V gene are SGDLS and YYNGEE. This receptor was obtained from a female donor with ankylosing spondylitis or in good health (not recorded which). The rearrangement links TRBV9 to TRBJ2-1; TRBD2 matches at 9 bases. The sample consisted of blood, either unsorted or a sorted T cell fraction (not recorded which). Here the CDR3 DNA reads TGTGCCAGCAGCCCGGGTAACGCGGGAGGGATGGATGAGCAGTTCTTC. Translating gives CASSPGNAGGMDEQFF.